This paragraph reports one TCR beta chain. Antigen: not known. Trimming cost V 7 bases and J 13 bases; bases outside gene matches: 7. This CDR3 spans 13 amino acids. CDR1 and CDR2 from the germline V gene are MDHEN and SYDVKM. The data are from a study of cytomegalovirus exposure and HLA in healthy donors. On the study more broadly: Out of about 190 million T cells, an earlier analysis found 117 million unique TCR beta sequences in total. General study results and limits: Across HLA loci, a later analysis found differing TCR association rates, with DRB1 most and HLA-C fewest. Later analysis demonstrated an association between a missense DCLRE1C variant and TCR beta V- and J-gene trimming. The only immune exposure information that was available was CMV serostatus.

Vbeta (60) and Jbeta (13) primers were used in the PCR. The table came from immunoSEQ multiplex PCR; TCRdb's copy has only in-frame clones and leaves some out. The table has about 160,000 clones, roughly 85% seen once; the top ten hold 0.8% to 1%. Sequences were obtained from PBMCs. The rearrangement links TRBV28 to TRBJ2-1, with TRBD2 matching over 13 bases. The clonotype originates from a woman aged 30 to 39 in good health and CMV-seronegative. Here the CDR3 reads CASKVGLAGEQFF. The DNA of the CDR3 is TGTGCCAGCAAGGTCGGACTAGCGGGAGAACAGTTCTTC.